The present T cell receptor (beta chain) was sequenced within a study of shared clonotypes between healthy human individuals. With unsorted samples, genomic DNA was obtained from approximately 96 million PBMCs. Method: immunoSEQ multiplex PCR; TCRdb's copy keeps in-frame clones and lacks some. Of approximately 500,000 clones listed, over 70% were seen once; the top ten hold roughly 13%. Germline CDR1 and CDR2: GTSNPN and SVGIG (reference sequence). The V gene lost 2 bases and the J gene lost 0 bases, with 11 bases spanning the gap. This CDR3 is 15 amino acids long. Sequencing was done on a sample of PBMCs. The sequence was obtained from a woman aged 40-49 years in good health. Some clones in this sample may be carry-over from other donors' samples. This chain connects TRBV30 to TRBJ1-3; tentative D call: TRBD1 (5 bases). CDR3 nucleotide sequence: TGTGCCTGGAGTCCGGGGACCATCTCTGGAAACACCATATATTTT. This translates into CAWSPGTISGNTIYF.